This is a list of T cell receptor delta chains from one sample in a study of delta chains in infants with herpesvirus infections. TCRdb called clones from the RT-PCR reads again using CATT. Found here are under 3,500 delta-chain clones, over 25% of them singletons; the top ten hold about 7.3%. The sample in question was peripheral blood, obtained at time point 3 of longitudinal follow-up. The receptors were sampled from a human donor who was a Ugandan infant, either HIV-exposed or HIV-unexposed (not recorded which). CDR3s include the opening cysteine and the closing phenylalanine or tryptophan. A D gene is named only where the DNA matches it firmly. Size is omitted from some rows. Given values are once, few, many or a class for expanded clones.

TRDV1	16	TRDJ1	-	few	TGTGCTCTTTCCTACCCGGGGGGTCGGGACACCGATAAACTCATCTTT	CALSYPGGRDTDKLIF
TRDV1	18	TRDJ1	TRDD3	medium-sized	TGTGCTCTTGGAGTATGTACTGGGGGCCTAAGGTACACCGATAAACTCATCTTT	CALGVCTGGLRYTDKLIF
TRDV2	19	TRDJ3	TRDD3	medium-sized	TGTGCCTGTGACACCGCAGGGGGATATAACGCCTGGGACACCCGACAGATGTTTTTC	CACDTAGGYNAWDTRQMFF
TRDV1	17	TRDJ1	TRDD3	-	TGTGCTCTTGGGGAACTAGCTGGGGGGTATCACGCCGATAAACTCATCTTT	CALGELAGGYHADKLIF
TRDV2	18	TRDJ3	TRDD3	-	TGTGCCTGTGACACCTGGGGGATCGGCTCCTGGGACACCCGACAGATGTTTTTC	CACDTWGIGSWDTRQMFF
TRDV2	19	TRDJ3	TRDD3	few	TGTGCCTGTGACATACTGGGGGATTCTGGCTCCTGGGACACCCGACAGATGTTTTTC	CACDILGDSGSWDTRQMFF
TRDV2	17	TRDJ3	TRDD3	large	TGTGCCTGTGACACCGCTGGGGGATACTGGGACACCCGACAGATGTTTTTC	CACDTAGGYWDTRQMFF
TRDV3	20	TRDJ1	TRDD2	-	TGTGCCTTTAATTCTTCCTACGATAGTACCCACCATTTAAAAACCGATAAACTCATCTTT	CAFNSSYDSTHHLKTDKLIF
TRAV23/DV6	24	TRDJ1	TRDD3	-	TGTGCAGCAACCTTGGGAGGGTCGCCTTTCCTAACTGGGGGATACGTATGGCTGACGGATAAACTCATCTTT	CAATLGGSPFLTGGYVWLTDKLIF
TRDV1	17	TRDJ1	TRDD3	large	TGTGCTCTTGGGGAACTATCGGGAACTGGGGGCCTCGATAAACTCATCTTT	CALGELSGTGGLDKLIF
TRAV23/DV6	17	TRDJ1	-	-	TGTGCCTCCCCCTCTACTGCGCGGGTTCTTTACACCGATAAACTCATCTTT	CASPSTARVLYTDKLIF
TRDV2	14	TRDJ1	-	-	TGTGCCTGTGACACCTGGGGCAACACCGATAAACTCATCTTT	CACDTWGNTDKLIF
TRDV1	20	TRDJ1	-	-	TGTGCTCTTGGGGATCGCCTTCGTAATCCCGAGCGACGCTACACCGATAAACTCATCTTT	CALGDRLRNPERRYTDKLIF
TRAV29/DV5	17	TRDJ1	TRDD3	once	TGTGCTCTGTTTTTTTCCGTACCCTCTTTGTACTGGGGGAAACTCATCTTT	CALFFSVPSLYWGKLIF
TRDV1	25	TRDJ1	TRDD3	medium-sized	TGTGCTCTTGGGCCCTCTACGAGTACGCCCCGTACTGGGGGACGTCTACCTATGTACACCGATAAACTCATCTTT	CALGPSTSTPRTGGRLPMYTDKLIF
TRDV1	22	TRDJ1	TRDD3	-	TGTGCTCTTGGGGATCTGGCCTTCCGGAAGACTGGGGGATGGAGGTACACCGATAAACTCATCTTT	CALGDLAFRKTGGWRYTDKLIF
TRDV1	19	TRDJ1	TRDD3	-	TGTGCTCTTGGGGAAGCGCCCCCTATGACTGGGGGTTACACCGATAAACTCATCTTT	CALGEAPPMTGGYTDKLIF
TRDV2	13	TRDJ1	-	medium-sized	TGTGCCTGTGACACCTGGGACACCGATAAACTCATCTTT	CACDTWDTDKLIF
TRAV29/DV5	19	TRDJ1	TRDD3	-	TGTGCAGCAAGCGCGCGGGACTGGGGATACTTCGGGTACACCGATAAACTCATCTTT	CAASARDWGYFGYTDKLIF
TRDV1	17	TRDJ1	-	-	TGTGCTCTTGGGGCTACGGGATGGGGAGACGGTACCGATAAACTCATCTTT	CALGATGWGDGTDKLIF